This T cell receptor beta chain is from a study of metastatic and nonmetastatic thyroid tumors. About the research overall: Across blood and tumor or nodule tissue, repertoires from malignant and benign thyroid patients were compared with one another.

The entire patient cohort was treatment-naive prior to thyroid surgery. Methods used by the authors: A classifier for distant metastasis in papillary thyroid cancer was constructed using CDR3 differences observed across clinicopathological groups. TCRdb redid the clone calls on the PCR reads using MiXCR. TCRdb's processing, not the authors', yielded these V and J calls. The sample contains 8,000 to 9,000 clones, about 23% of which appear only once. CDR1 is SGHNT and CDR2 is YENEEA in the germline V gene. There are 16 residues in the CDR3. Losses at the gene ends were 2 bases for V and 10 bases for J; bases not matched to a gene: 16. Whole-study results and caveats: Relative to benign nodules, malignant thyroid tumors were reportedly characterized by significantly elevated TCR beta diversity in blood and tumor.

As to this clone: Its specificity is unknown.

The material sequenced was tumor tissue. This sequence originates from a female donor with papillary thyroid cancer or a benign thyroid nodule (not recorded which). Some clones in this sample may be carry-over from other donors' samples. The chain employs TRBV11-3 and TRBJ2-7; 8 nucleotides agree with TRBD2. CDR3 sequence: CASSLRSGAGVVSQYF. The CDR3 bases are TGTGCCAGCAGCTTACGGTCTGGAGCGGGAGTAGTAAGTCAGTACTTC.